This entry describes one T cell receptor beta chain. Per the study methods: Estimates of nucleated cell counts were drawn from the amplification of reference gene primers. TCRdb keeps only in-frame clones here, not all; method: immunoSEQ multiplex PCR. That table is the source of V, J and clone size, and D and trimming were worked out from the DNA. The data hold about 200,000 clones, with 65% to 90% observed a single time. The V end lost 3 bases, the J end lost 4 bases, and 12 bases lay between the germline ends. The CDR3 length is 14 residues. Germline CDR1 reads LNHDA; CDR2 reads SQIVND (reference sequence). The source of the sample is a study of blood T cell repertoires in COVID-19. Looking at the study overall: The samples span acute and convalescent COVID-19 from the United States, Italy and Spain. PBMCs, B-cell-depleted T cells, or T cells were the source of the cDNA or gDNA that made up the material.

The TCR originated in a man aged 45-60 years with acute or convalescent COVID-19. The gene calls are TRBV19 and TRBJ1-1; D may be TRBD1 (6 bases). Sequenced input: peripheral blood. This chain's CDR3 is CASSMGGPGTEAFF. The CDR3 nucleotides read TGTGCCAGTAGTATGGGGGGGCCGGGCACTGAAGCTTTCTTT.